One sample yielded the 4 T cell receptor beta chains listed below, sequenced in a study of blood T cell repertoires in COVID-19. Libraries were prepared by immunoSEQ multiplex PCR; TCRdb keeps only in-frame clonotypes and omits some of them. The profile shows a few hundred thousand clones, approximately 82% of them singletons. Specimen: peripheral blood. These TCRs come from a woman between 50 and 59 years old with acute or convalescent COVID-19.

The chain has TRBV5-1 and TRBJ2-2; weak D call: TRBD2 (6 bases). The CDR3 extends over 16 amino acids. V was cut by 5 bases and J by 7 bases, with 21 bases left in between. Germline CDR1 reads SGHRS; CDR2 reads YFSETQ. The CDR3 bases are TGCGCCAGCAGTCGCTTGGTAGGAGGGGAGCACGGGGAGCTGTTTTTT. Translation: CASSRLVGGEHGELFF.

This clone has a handful of counts. This rearrangement joins TRBV2 to TRBJ2-7; 7 nucleotides agree with TRBD1. In germline, CDR1 is SNHLY, CDR2 FYNNEI. The CDR3 spans 13 residues. In nucleotides, the CDR3 is TGTGCTCAAGGTGGACAGGAGCCCTACGAGCAGTACGTC. Translating it yields CAQGGQEPYEQYV.

This clone was detected ten times or more. The rearrangement links TRBV3-1 (or the pseudogene TRBV3-2) to TRBJ1-5; no clear D. Germline CDR1 and CDR2: LGHDT and YNNKEL (reference sequence). The CDR3 sequence is 13 residues long. Trimming took off 4 bases at V and 5 bases at J, with 9 bases between the two ends. The DNA for the CDR3 is TGTGCCAGCAGCCCAGGTGGGCATCAGCCCCAGCATTTT. It is translated as CASSPGGHQPQHF.

J is TRBJ1-4 and V is TRBV19, with D tentatively TRBD1 (6 bases). CDR1 and CDR2 from the germline V gene are LNHDA and SQIVND (reference sequence). The ends were cut back, 8 bases at V and 6 bases at J, with 13 bases in the middle. The CDR3 is 13 amino acids. The CDR3 region has the DNA TGTGCCAGTGCAGACAGGTTATATGAAAAACTGTTTTTT. This encodes CASADRLYEKLFF.